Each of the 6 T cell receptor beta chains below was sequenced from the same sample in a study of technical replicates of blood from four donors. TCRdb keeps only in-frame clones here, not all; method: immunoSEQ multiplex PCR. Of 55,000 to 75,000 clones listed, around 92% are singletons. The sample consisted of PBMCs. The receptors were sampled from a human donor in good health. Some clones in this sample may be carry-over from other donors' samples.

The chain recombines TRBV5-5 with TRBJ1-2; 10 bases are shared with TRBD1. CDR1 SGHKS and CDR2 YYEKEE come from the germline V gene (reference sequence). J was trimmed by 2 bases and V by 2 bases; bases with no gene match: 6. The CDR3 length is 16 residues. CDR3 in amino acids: CASSFRDRGGNYGYTF. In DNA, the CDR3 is TGTGCCAGCAGCTTCCGGGACAGGGGAGGAAACTATGGCTACACCTTC.

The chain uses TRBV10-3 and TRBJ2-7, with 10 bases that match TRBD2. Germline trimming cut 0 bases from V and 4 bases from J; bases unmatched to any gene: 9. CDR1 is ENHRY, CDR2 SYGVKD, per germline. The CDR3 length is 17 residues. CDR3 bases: TGTGCCATCAGTGAGTCGGGAAGCGGGAGGGCCGGGTACGAGCAGTACTTC. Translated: CAISESGSGRAGYEQYF.

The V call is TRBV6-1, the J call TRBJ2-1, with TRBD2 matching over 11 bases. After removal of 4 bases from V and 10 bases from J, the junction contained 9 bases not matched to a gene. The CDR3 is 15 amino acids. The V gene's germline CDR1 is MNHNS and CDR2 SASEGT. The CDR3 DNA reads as TGTGCCAGCAGTGGGATTAGCGGGGGGGCTTGGGAGCAGTTCTTC. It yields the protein CASSGISGGAWEQFF.

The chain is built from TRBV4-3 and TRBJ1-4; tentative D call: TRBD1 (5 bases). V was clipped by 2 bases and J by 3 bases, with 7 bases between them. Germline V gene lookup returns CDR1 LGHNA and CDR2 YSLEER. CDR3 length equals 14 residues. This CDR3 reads CASSQQGANEKLFF. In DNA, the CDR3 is TGCGCCAGCAGCCAACAGGGCGCTAATGAAAAACTGTTTTTT.

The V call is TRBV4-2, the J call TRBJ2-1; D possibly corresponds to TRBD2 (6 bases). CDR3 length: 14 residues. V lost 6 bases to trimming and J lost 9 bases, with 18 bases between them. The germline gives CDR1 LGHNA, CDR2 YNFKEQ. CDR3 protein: CASSLIGLPPEQFF. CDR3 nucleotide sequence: TGTGCCAGCAGTCTTATTGGACTACCACCTGAGCAGTTCTTC.

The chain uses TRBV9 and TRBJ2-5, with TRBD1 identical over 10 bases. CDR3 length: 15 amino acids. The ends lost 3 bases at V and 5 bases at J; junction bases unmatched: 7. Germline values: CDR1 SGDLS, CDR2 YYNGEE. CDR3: CASSAQDRGIETQYF. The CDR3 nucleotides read TGTGCCAGCAGCGCCCAGGACAGGGGGATTGAGACCCAGTACTTC.